The 21 T cell receptor beta chains presented below share a single source sample, sequenced in a study of identical twins. One entry per CDR3 protein, called by TCRdb with MiXCR from the 5' RACE reads. The sample comprises about 1.7 million distinct CDR3 sequences, less than 40% of which are singletons, and about 0.3% rests with the top ten. The specimen sequenced was cord blood. The receptor set was obtained from a newborn girl in good health.

This clonotype showed up just once. V and J are TRBV4-2 and TRBJ2-3, with TRBD2 as a possible D gene (5 bases). This CDR3 has 17 residues. CDR1 is LGHNA, CDR2 YNFKEQ, per germline. Trimming stripped 1 base from V and 5 bases from J, with 19 bases between. For the CDR3, the DNA is TGTGCCAGCAGCCAAGGGCTACTAGAAACCCGAAGAGATACGCAGTATTTT. Residues: CASSQGLLETRRDTQYF.

This clonotype was detected ten times or more. The J gene is TRBJ2-3, the V gene TRBV29-1; no definite D call. V lost 5 bases, J lost 2 bases, and 5 bases lay in between. CDR1 and CDR2 from the germline V gene are SQVTM and ANQGSEA. This CDR3 has 11 amino acids. CDR3 loop: CSVRHTDTQYF. In DNA, the CDR3 is TGCAGCGTTCGACACACAGATACGCAGTATTTT.

This chain connects TRBV9 to TRBJ2-7; D unresolved. Between the trimmed V and J ends, which lost 0 bases and 0 bases, there was a span of 13 bases. Germline loops: CDR1 SGDLS, CDR2 YYNGEE. The length of the CDR3 is 16 residues. The CDR3 region is CASSVAPAGSSYEQYF. CDR3 sequence (DNA): TGTGCCAGCAGCGTAGCACCTGCCGGCAGCTCCTACGAGCAGTACTTC.

This clonotype was picked up a small number of times. The chain joins TRBV5-6 to TRBJ1-1; D is undetermined. Germline V gene data show CDR1 as SGHDT and CDR2 as YYEEEE. The CDR3 sequence is 14 residues long. The V gene lost 4 bases and the J gene lost 1 base, with 11 bases spanning the gap. CDR3 protein: CASSLAEENTEAFF. CDR3 DNA: TGTGCCAGCAGCCTGGCTGAAGAGAACACTGAAGCTTTCTTT.

This sequence joins TRBV10-2 and TRBJ1-1, with 8 bases identical to TRBD1. Germline V gene lookup returns CDR1 WSHSY and CDR2 SAAADI. CDR3 length equals 16 residues. V shed 4 bases and J 1 base; nucleotides not matched to a gene: 8. The CDR3 spells CASSVRTGWGNTEAFF. CDR3 nucleotides: TGCGCCAGCAGTGTAAGGACAGGGTGGGGGAACACTGAAGCTTTCTTT.

The CDR3 DNA follows: TGCAGTGCTAGAGCGGGGGGGCTAGCGTGGAGGAATACAGATACGCAGTATTTT. It yields the protein CSARAGGLAWRNTDTQYF. The chain combines TRBV20-1 with TRBJ2-3; 8 positions match TRBD2. CDR3 size: 18 residues. CDR1 and CDR2 (germline): DFQATT, SNEGSKA (reference sequence). V lost 1 base to trimming and J lost 3 bases; unmatched junction nucleotides: 15.

This clonotype was seen many times. The chain is built from TRBV7-2 and TRBJ2-3; weak D call: TRBD1 (5 bases). The CDR3 runs to 15 residues. Germline CDR1 is SGHTA and CDR2 is FQGNSA. Trimming shortened V by 2 bases and J by 2 bases, and 11 bases separated the two germline ends. This CDR3 reads CASSLNRGPTDTQYF. Written as DNA, the CDR3 is TGTGCCAGCAGCTTAAATAGGGGCCCCACAGATACGCAGTATTTT.

CDR3 sequence (DNA): TGTGCCAGCAGTGGACAGCTGGGCTATGGCTACACCTTC. It encodes CASSGQLGYGYTF. This chain links TRBV28 with TRBJ1-2; weak D call: TRBD1 (6 bases). CDR1 is MDHEN and CDR2 is SYDVKM in the germline V gene. The CDR3 is made up of 13 amino acids. With 5 bases removed from V and 4 bases from J, the gap between germline ends came to 11 bases.

The chain recombines TRBV20-1 with TRBJ1-5; TRBD1 matches at 7 bases. J gave up 3 bases and V 3 bases, and 8 bases lay outside the gene matches. CDR1 DFQATT and CDR2 SNEGSKA come from the germline V gene (reference sequence). This CDR3 contains 15 residues. CDR3 residues: CSARGGTVNNQPQHF. The CDR3, as DNA: TGCAGTGCTAGGGGGGGGACAGTGAACAATCAGCCCCAGCATTTT.

The chain links TRBV5-6 to TRBJ2-2; D ambiguous. The CDR3 runs to 13 residues. V shed 7 bases and J shed 1 base, with 8 bases lying between them. CDR1 and CDR2 from the germline V gene are SGHDT and YYEEEE. Here the CDR3 reads CASLNLNTGELFF. CDR3 sequence (DNA): TGTGCCAGCCTAAATCTGAACACCGGGGAGCTGTTTTTT.

The chain employs TRBV12-3 or TRBV12-4 and TRBJ2-2; TRBD1 matches 7 bases. The CDR3 contains 13 residues. With 7 bases clipped from V and 4 bases from J, the junction kept 3 bases outside the gene matches. CDR3 sequence (DNA): TGTGCCAGCACCCACAGGGGCACCGGGGAGCTGTTTTTT. Translated, it gives CASTHRGTGELFF.

The V call is TRBV19, the J call TRBJ1-2; 8 bases fit TRBD1. Germline V CDR1 and CDR2: LNHDA, SQIVND (reference sequence). CDR3 length equals 11 residues. V lost 10 bases, J lost 4 bases, and 2 bases stayed unmatched. CDR3 DNA: TGTGCCACGGGACAGGCCTATGGCTACACCTTC. Protein product: CATGQAYGYTF.

This clonotype was seen a few times. The gene calls are TRBV20-1 and TRBJ2-3, with TRBD2 matching 9 bases. The CDR3 has 15 residues. Per the germline V gene, CDR1 is DFQATT and CDR2 is SNEGSKA (reference sequence). V was pared by 3 bases and J by 5 bases, with 9 bases of the junction left unmatched. CDR3 protein: CSARRRGRGIDTQYF. The CDR3 DNA follows: TGCAGTGCTAGGAGGCGCGGGAGGGGGATAGATACGCAGTATTTT.

This clonotype has a count of ten or more. The V and J genes are TRBV24-1 and TRBJ2-4; perhaps TRBD2 as D (5 bases). Germline CDR1 reads KGHDR; CDR2 reads SFDVKD. The CDR3 sequence is 14 residues long. Trimming removed 2 bases at V and 2 bases at J, with 6 bases between. The CDR3 sequence is CATSDSGTKNIQYF. The CDR3 DNA is TGTGCCACCAGTGATTCGGGAACCAAAAACATTCAGTACTTC.

In its sample, this clonotype was seen a few times. The chain couples TRBV10-3 to TRBJ2-3; the match to TRBD2 covers 12 bases. This CDR3 spans 15 amino acids. Trimming removed 8 bases from V and 3 bases from J; junction bases left unmatched: 6. Germline CDR1 and CDR2: ENHRY and SYGVKD. The CDR3 coding sequence is TGTGCCATCGCGACTAGCGGGAGCGGTACAGATACGCAGTATTTT. Protein: CAIATSGSGTDTQYF.

A remark on this clonotype: A far larger clone lies a single base away; this is likely a read error. The chain is built from TRBV13 and TRBJ1-2; 8 bases agree with TRBD1. Germline-derived CDR1 and CDR2 are PRHDT and FYEKMQ (reference sequence). The CDR3 loop spans 11 amino acids. The CDR3 loop reads CACSTGGGYTF. CDR3 nucleotide sequence: TGTGCCTGCAGTACAGGGGGAGGCTACACCTTC.

In its sample, this clonotype was seen a few times. V and J are TRBV5-1 and TRBJ1-1, with unresolved D. The CDR3 totals 14 residues. Trimming removed 0 bases at V and 1 base at J, with 7 bases between. Germline V CDR1 and CDR2: SGHRS, YFSETQ. The CDR3 DNA is TGCGCCAGCAGCTTGGCCCTCAAGAACACTGAAGCTTTCTTT. Translating it yields CASSLALKNTEAFF. The whole variable domain, filled in from reference TRBV5-1 and TRBJ1-1, reads KAGVTQTPRYLIKTRGQQVTLSCSPISGHRSVSWYQQTPGQGLQFLFEYFSETQRNKGNFPGRFSGRQFSNSRSEMNVSTLELGDSALYLCASSLALKNTEAFFGQGTRLTVV.

The rearrangement links TRBV4-2 to TRBJ2-1; possibly TRBD2 for D (7 bases). The CDR3 runs to 11 residues. Germline CDR1 reads LGHNA; CDR2 reads YNFKEQ. With 11 bases removed from V and 8 bases from J, the gap between germline ends came to 13 bases. CDR3 bases: TGTGCCGGGGGAGGGGGGGATGAGCAGTTCTTC. Translation gives CAGGGGDEQFF.

This clonotype came up many times. This chain links TRBV5-5 with TRBJ2-7; D may be TRBD1 (7 bases). This CDR3 comprises 14 residues. V was pared by 4 bases and J by 3 bases, with 14 bases between. Germline assignment: CDR1 SGHKS and CDR2 YYEKEE (reference sequence). DNA of the CDR3: TGTGCCAGCAGCATTCGACAGGGACTCTACGAGCAGTACTTC. Its protein product is CASSIRQGLYEQYF.

The J gene is TRBJ1-4, the V gene TRBV29-1; unclear D gene. Deletions cut 2 bases from V and 8 bases from J, with 12 bases between. The CDR3 spans 13 residues. The germline V gene has CDR1 SQVTM and CDR2 ANQGSEA. In nucleotides, the CDR3 is TGCAGCGTTGAATTTCTAGATAGAGAAAAACTGTTTTTT. Protein sequence: CSVEFLDREKLFF.

The chain is built from TRBV12-3 or TRBV12-4 and TRBJ2-5; 11 nucleotides align to TRBD2. The V gene end was trimmed by 4 bases and the J gene end by 2 bases; junction bases not matched to a gene: 6. The CDR3 runs 16 residues. CDR3 in amino acids: CASSSLAGGRQETQYF. In nucleotides, the CDR3 is TGTGCCAGCAGTTCCTTAGCGGGGGGGCGGCAAGAGACCCAGTACTTC.